The 2 T cell receptor beta chains listed next were all sequenced from one sample in a study of cytomegalovirus exposure and HLA in healthy donors. PCR primers comprised 60 Vbeta and 13 Jbeta primers. Profiled with immunoSEQ multiplex PCR; TCRdb holds only in-frame clones, not every one. Among more than 200,000 clones, around 79% were seen once, and the ten largest hold about 1.8%. Sequenced: PBMCs. The receptors were sampled from a man aged 18 to 35 in good health and CMV-seronegative.

The chain uses TRBV28 and TRBJ2-7, with 8 bases aligning to TRBD2. The CDR3 totals 15 residues. V lost 6 bases, J lost 0 bases, and 7 bases stayed unmatched. The germline CDR1 and CDR2 sequences are MDHEN and SYDVKM. CDR3 protein: CASRTSGQSSYEQYF. The CDR3 nucleotides read TGTGCCAGCAGAACTAGCGGACAAAGCTCCTACGAGCAGTACTTC.

The chain employs TRBV5-4 and TRBJ1-2, with D possibly matching TRBD1 (5 bases). In germline, CDR1 is SGHNT, CDR2 YYREEE (reference sequence). CDR3 size: 15 residues. V lost 0 bases, J lost 2 bases, and 11 bases lay in between. The CDR3, as DNA: TGTGCCAGCAGCTTGGTTGGGGGGACGAACTATGGCTACACCTTC. It specifies CASSLVGGTNYGYTF.